This TCR beta chain was sequenced in a study of spatial heterogeneity in lung cancer. TCRdb re-called the 5' RACE reads with MiXCR, one entry per CDR3 protein. The sample has over 45,000 distinct CDR3 sequences, 12% seen once. With 2 bases removed from V and 5 bases from J, the gap between germline ends came to 12 bases. The CDR3 is made up of 14 amino acids. CDR1 is LNHDA and CDR2 is SQIVND in the germline V gene (reference sequence). Sample time point: blood at routine non-recurrence follow-up after resection. This specimen was PBMCs, taken at follow-up. The chain joins TRBV19 to TRBJ2-5; D possibly corresponds to TRBD1 (5 bases). The sequence was collected from a male donor with early-stage non-small cell lung cancer. CDR3 amino acids: CASSIQGFRETQYF. The CDR3 nucleotides read TGTGCCAGTAGTATACAGGGATTTCGGGAGACCCAGTACTTC. Full variable domain (missing parts from reference TRBV19 and TRBJ2-5): DGGITQSPKYLFRKEGQNVTLSCEQNLNHDAMYWYRQDPGQGLRLIYYSQIVNDFQKGDIAEGYSVSREKKESFPLTVTSAQKNPTAFYLCASSIQGFRETQYFGPGTRLLVL.